The 31 T cell receptor beta chains below come from one sample, sequenced in a study of vaccination and CD4 T cells after COVID-19. Oncomine TCR Beta short-read sequencing was applied to DNA from cultured CD4+ T cells. TCRdb analysed the PCR reads with MiXCR anew, one entry per CDR3 protein. The sample lists over 7,000 distinct CDR3 sequences; about 50% were seen once. This sample's treatment: roughly ten-day PBMC culture with coronavirus spike peptide pools or control peptides (ViraFEST assay). These CD4+ T cells came from an unexposed donor, sampled before the COVID-19 pandemic (2011-2018). Their antigens are not known. The material sequenced was CD4+ T cells from blood, cultured in vitro. These receptors came from a human donor in good health.

Only one count was recorded for this clonotype. V gene TRBV5-1 combines with J gene TRBJ1-5, with 7 positions matching TRBD1. This CDR3 region has 13 residues. Germline V CDR1 and CDR2: SGHRS, YFSETQ. J lost 7 bases, V lost 5 bases, and 6 bases had no gene match. CDR3 sequence reads: CASSHRGEQPQHF. The CDR3 DNA follows: TGCGCCAGCAGTCACAGGGGAGAACAGCCCCAGCATTTT.

V is TRBV6-1 and J is TRBJ1-1, with 9 bases lining up with TRBD1. Germline V gives CDR1 MNHNS, CDR2 SASEGT. The J segment lost 5 bases and the V segment lost 6 bases, leaving 10 bases of the junction unmatched. The CDR3 is 15 amino acids. The CDR3 loop is CASSSGTGWETEAFF. CDR3 in DNA: TGTGCCAGCAGCTCCGGGACAGGGTGGGAAACTGAAGCTTTCTTT.

The V and J genes are TRBV5-1 and TRBJ1-5; D perhaps matches TRBD1 (5 bases). The V end was cut by 8 bases, the J end by 3 bases, with 15 bases between. The CDR3 runs 14 residues. CDR1 and CDR2 (germline): SGHRS, YFSETQ. CDR3 bases: TGCGCCAGTTCCCAGGGAGAAACCAATCAGCCCCAGCATTTT. Protein product: CASSQGETNQPQHF.

The genes are TRBV7-3 and TRBJ2-1; D possibly corresponds to TRBD2 (6 bases). V gave up 0 bases and J gave up 5 bases, with 14 bases separating them. Germline assignment: CDR1 SGHTA and CDR2 FQGTGA. The CDR3 is made up of 16 amino acids. The DNA of the CDR3 is TGTGCCAGCAGCTTAACGGGCGGGGAAGGACACAATGAGCAGTTCTTC. Amino acid sequence: CASSLTGGEGHNEQFF.

V usage is TRBV2 and J usage is TRBJ2-7; TRBD1 matches 7 bases. The CDR3 is 14 residues long. V lost 4 bases to trimming and J lost 12 bases; unmatched junction nucleotides: 15. Per germline, CDR1 SNHLY and CDR2 FYNNEI. This chain's CDR3 is CASSVGDSPTTGYF. The CDR3, as DNA: TGTGCCAGCAGTGTCGGGGACAGTCCTACGACTGGGTACTTC.

This clonotype was counted once. The chain employs TRBV9 and TRBJ2-3; 11 nucleotides line up with TRBD2. Germline CDR1 reads SGDLS; CDR2 reads YYNGEE. The CDR3 is 16 residues long. The J segment lost 3 bases and the V segment lost 2 bases, leaving 5 bases of the junction unmatched. The CDR3 nucleotides are TGTGCCAGCAGCGTGAGTAGCGGGGGGGCGACAGATACGCAGTATTTT. Its translation: CASSVSSGGATDTQYF. The variable domain in full, with the rest retrieved from reference TRBV9 and TRBJ2-3, is DSGVTQTPKHLITATGQRVTLRCSPRSGDLSVYWYQQSLDQGLQFLIQYYNGEERAKGNILERFSAQQFPDLHSELNLSSLELGDSALYFCASSVSSGGATDTQYFGPGTRLTVL.

The chain employs TRBV6-1 and TRBJ2-3; D gene unclear. There are 11 residues in the CDR3. Germline CDR1 MNHNS, CDR2 SASEGT. V was cut by 5 bases and J by 0 bases, with 0 bases left in between. Here the CDR3 reads CASSSTDTQYF. The CDR3 nucleotides are TGTGCCAGCAGTAGCACAGATACGCAGTATTTT.

The chain joins TRBV27 to TRBJ1-1, with 8 bases aligning to TRBD1. The CDR3 has 15 residues. Trimming removed 2 bases from V and 7 bases from J; junction bases left unmatched: 9. Looked up from germline, CDR1 is MNHEY and CDR2 is SMNVEV (reference sequence). CDR3 DNA sequence: TGTGCCAGCAGTTTAAGAGGCCAGGGGGCTGGTGAAGCTTTCTTT. This encodes CASSLRGQGAGEAFF.

The rearrangement uses TRBV6-4 and TRBJ2-6; perhaps D is TRBD1 or TRBD2 (6 bases each). This CDR3 region has 16 residues. Germline-derived CDR1 and CDR2 are MRHNA and SNTAGT. V lost 2 bases, J lost 4 bases, and 12 bases lay in between. This CDR3 is CASSDEGGAGANVLTF. In nucleotides, the CDR3 is TGTGCCAGCAGTGACGAGGGGGGCGCCGGGGCCAACGTCCTGACTTTC.

The V and J genes are TRBV19 and TRBJ1-1; D unclear. Between the trimmed V and J ends, which lost 5 bases and 4 bases, there was a span of 11 bases. The V gene's germline CDR1 is LNHDA and CDR2 SQIVND (reference sequence). The CDR3 is made up of 13 amino acids. The CDR3 coding sequence is TGTGCCAGTAGTCCAGCCTTGATCACTGAAGCTTTCTTT. Encoded protein: CASSPALITEAFF. Full variable domain (outside the CDR3, taken from reference TRBV19 and TRBJ1-1): DGGITQSPKYLFRKEGQNVTLSCEQNLNHDAMYWYRQDPGQGLRLIYYSQIVNDFQKGDIAEGYSVSREKKESFPLTVTSAQKNPTAFYLCASSPALITEAFFGQGTRLTVV.

This clonotype was recorded only once. The chain uses TRBV9 and TRBJ2-4; no clear D gene. The CDR3 is 14 residues long. CDR1 and CDR2 from the germline V gene are SGDLS and YYNGEE. Trimming removed 0 bases from V and 9 bases from J, with 13 bases in between. The CDR3 is CASSVDLGSGIQYF. CDR3 DNA: TGTGCCAGCAGCGTAGATTTAGGCAGTGGCATTCAGTACTTC.

This clonotype has just a few counts. The chain is built from TRBV7-3 and TRBJ2-1; TRBD2 matches 13 bases. The germline V gene has CDR1 SGHTA and CDR2 FQGTGA. The CDR3 length is 15 residues. With V trimmed by 3 bases and J by 9 bases, 5 bases remained unmatched. CDR3 bases: TGTGCCAGCAGCTTCGGACTAGCGGGGGAGACTGAGCAGTTCTTC. Translated: CASSFGLAGETEQFF.

The chain joins TRBV6-5 to TRBJ2-5; D uncertain. V was pared by 0 bases and J by 2 bases, with 13 bases between. The CDR3 spans 16 residues. Germline CDR1 MNHEY, CDR2 SVGAGI. The CDR3 bases are TGTGCCAGCAGTTACTCGTACACGGGTCCACAAGAGACCCAGTACTTC. Amino acid sequence: CASSYSYTGPQETQYF.

The chain recombines TRBV6-5 with TRBJ1-1; D not resolved. The CDR3 extends over 16 amino acids. The germline gives CDR1 MNHEY, CDR2 SVGAGI. Between the trimmed V and J ends, which lost 0 bases and 0 bases, there was a span of 11 bases. The CDR3 loop reads CASSYSSARVNTEAFF. DNA of the CDR3: TGTGCCAGCAGTTACTCGAGCGCGCGGGTGAACACTGAAGCTTTCTTT.

The V gene is TRBV2, the J gene TRBJ2-5; 12 nucleotides align to TRBD2. V lost 7 bases to trimming and J lost 5 bases; unmatched junction nucleotides: 5. Per germline, CDR1 SNHLY and CDR2 FYNNEI. The CDR3 is 14 amino acids. CDR3 loop: CASMTGTSGETQYF. The CDR3 nucleotides read TGTGCCAGCATGACCGGGACTAGCGGGGAGACCCAGTACTTC.

This chain uses TRBV7-6 with TRBJ1-3; no definite D call. V shed 5 bases and J shed 0 bases, with 11 bases lying between them. Germline V gene lookup returns CDR1 SGHVS and CDR2 FNYEAQ. The CDR3 is made up of 15 amino acids. CDR3 region: CASSPAVDSGNTIYF. The DNA for the CDR3 is TGTGCCAGCAGCCCGGCTGTGGACTCTGGAAACACCATATATTTT.

This clonotype was counted a few times. The V call is TRBV6-1, the J call TRBJ2-7; unclear D gene. V gave up 4 bases and J gave up 0 bases, with 13 bases separating them. The CDR3 covers 15 residues. Germline V gene lookup returns CDR1 MNHNS and CDR2 SASEGT. The CDR3 spells CASSAQALISYEQYF. The CDR3, as DNA: TGTGCCAGCAGTGCTCAGGCGCTCATCTCCTACGAGCAGTACTTC.

The V call is TRBV27, the J call TRBJ1-1, with TRBD1 as a possible D gene (5 bases). CDR1 is MNHEY, CDR2 SMNVEV, per germline (reference sequence). The V end lost 6 bases, the J end lost 6 bases, and 11 bases lay between the germline ends. The CDR3 runs to 12 residues. The CDR3 region is CASSITGSEAFF. The DNA for the CDR3 is TGTGCCAGCAGCATTACAGGATCTGAAGCTTTCTTT.

DNA for the CDR3: TGTGCCAGCAGTGAAGCCGGGGCAGGGGGCACTGAAGCTTTCTTT. Translated, it gives CASSEAGAGGTEAFF. The V and J genes are TRBV6-1 and TRBJ1-1; 7 bases agree with TRBD1. This CDR3 spans 15 amino acids. J lost 4 bases, V lost 0 bases, and 5 bases had no gene match. The V gene's germline CDR1 is MNHNS and CDR2 SASEGT.

Notes on this clonotype: Germline is not matched at one junction end, which may reflect a read error. The rearrangement links TRBV30 to TRBJ1-6; tentative D call: TRBD1 (5 bases). The germline V gene has CDR1 GTSNPN and CDR2 SVGIG (reference sequence). CDR3 size: 13 residues. The CDR3 region has the DNA TGTGCCTGCAGTGGCCAGGGTTCGTCACCCCTCCACTTT. This gives the protein CACSGQGSSPLHF.

In its sample, this clonotype was seen once. This chain uses TRBV6-5 with TRBJ1-1; D unclear. V gave up 4 bases and J gave up 0 bases, with 18 bases separating them. The CDR3 loop spans 17 amino acids. Germline CDR1 MNHEY, CDR2 SVGAGI. CDR3 bases: TGTGCCAGCAGTTTAAGCCAGAAAGCAGGTTTGAACACTGAAGCTTTCTTT. Its protein is CASSLSQKAGLNTEAFF.

The chain combines TRBV6-5 with TRBJ2-6; no reliable D call. The V end was cut by 0 bases, the J end by 4 bases, with 7 bases between. CDR1 and CDR2 from the germline V gene are MNHEY and SVGAGI. CDR3 length equals 15 residues. This CDR3 reads CASSYSRWGANVLTF. CDR3 DNA sequence: TGTGCCAGCAGTTACTCTCGGTGGGGGGCCAACGTCCTGACTTTC.

There are a few counts of this clonotype. The J gene is TRBJ2-3, the V gene TRBV6-5; 11 positions match TRBD1. From germline, CDR1 is MNHEY and CDR2 SVGAGI. The J segment lost 2 bases and the V segment lost 2 bases, leaving 12 bases of the junction unmatched. The CDR3 is 19 residues long. This CDR3 reads CASSYPGTGGGLDTDTQYF. The CDR3 nucleotides read TGTGCCAGCAGTTACCCCGGGACAGGGGGGGGCCTGGACACAGATACGCAGTATTTT.

The rearrangement joins TRBV7-9 to TRBJ2-3; 13 positions match TRBD2. J lost 6 bases, V lost 7 bases, and 7 bases had no gene match. Germline V gene sequence: CDR1 SEHNR, CDR2 FQNEAQ (reference sequence). The CDR3 runs to 15 residues. The DNA for the CDR3 is TGTGCCAGCACTTCCGGGACTAGCGGGGTTGATACGCAGTATTTT. This sequence encodes CASTSGTSGVDTQYF.

The chain carries TRBV5-6 and TRBJ2-7; TRBD1 is a possible D gene (5 bases). The CDR3 consists of 13 residues. CDR1 and CDR2 (germline): SGHDT, YYEEEE. V shed 2 bases and J shed 5 bases, with 11 bases lying between them. The DNA for the CDR3 is TGTGCCAGCAGCTTCAGGGTCCGCGACGAGCAGTACTTC. Translated, it gives CASSFRVRDEQYF.

The gene calls are TRBV2 and TRBJ2-2; 8 bases match TRBD2. The V gene end was trimmed by 6 bases and the J gene end by 6 bases; junction bases not matched to a gene: 6. CDR3 length equals 14 residues. The germline CDR1 and CDR2 sequences are SNHLY and FYNNEI. The CDR3 spells CASRGTRSAGELFF. CDR3 coding DNA: TGTGCCAGCAGGGGGACTAGATCGGCCGGGGAGCTGTTTTTT.

This clonotype has only a few counts. The CDR3 spells CASNDRDRGQPQHF. The CDR3 bases are TGTGCCAGCAACGACCGGGACAGGGGTCAGCCCCAGCATTTT. The V and J genes are TRBV2 and TRBJ1-5; 10 bases line up with TRBD1. The CDR3 runs to 14 residues. The J segment lost 6 bases and the V segment lost 7 bases, leaving 6 bases of the junction unmatched. The germline V gene encodes CDR1 SNHLY and CDR2 FYNNEI. Drawing the rest from reference TRBV2 and TRBJ1-5, the complete variable domain is EPEVTQTPSHQVTQMGQEVILRCVPISNHLYFYWYRQILGQKVEFLVSFYNNEISEKSEIFDDQFSVERPDGSNFTLKIRSTKLEDSAMYFCASNDRDRGQPQHFGDGTRLSIL.

The table lists this clonotype with a few counts. The chain carries TRBV6-5 and TRBJ1-4; weak D call: TRBD1 (5 bases). The CDR3 runs 15 residues. Trimming removed 0 bases at V and 8 bases at J, with 13 bases between. Germline V gives CDR1 MNHEY, CDR2 SVGAGI. The CDR3 nucleotides are TGTGCCAGCAGTTACTCAGGGAGGGGAGAGGAAAAACTGTTTTTT. This gives the protein CASSYSGRGEEKLFF.

The rearrangement links TRBV7-6 to TRBJ2-7; D tentatively fits TRBD1 or TRBD2 (5 bases each). Germline CDR1 reads SGHVS; CDR2 reads FNYEAQ. CDR3 length: 16 amino acids. V lost 1 base, J lost 4 bases, and 17 bases lay in between. This CDR3 is CASSLGGTGSAYEQYF. For the CDR3, the DNA is TGTGCCAGCAGCTTAGGAGGGACCGGTTCGGCTTACGAGCAGTACTTC.

This clonotype has more than one count but fewer than ten. The J gene is TRBJ1-2, the V gene TRBV14; possible D gene TRBD1, 6 bases. Trimming removed 1 base from V and 9 bases from J, with 9 bases in between. The CDR3 is 12 residues long. The germline CDR1 and CDR2 sequences are SGHDN and FVKESK. The CDR3 DNA reads as TGTGCCAGCAGCCAAGTAGGGGGGAGCTACACCTTC. This sequence encodes CASSQVGGSYTF.

The V and J genes are TRBV7-9 and TRBJ2-2; D gene uncertain. The CDR3 runs to 12 residues. V was cut by 8 bases and J by 0 bases, with 4 bases left in between. Germline values: CDR1 SEHNR, CDR2 FQNEAQ (reference sequence). CDR3 sequence reads: CASGTNTGELFF. The CDR3 DNA is TGTGCCAGCGGCACGAACACCGGGGAGCTGTTTTTT.